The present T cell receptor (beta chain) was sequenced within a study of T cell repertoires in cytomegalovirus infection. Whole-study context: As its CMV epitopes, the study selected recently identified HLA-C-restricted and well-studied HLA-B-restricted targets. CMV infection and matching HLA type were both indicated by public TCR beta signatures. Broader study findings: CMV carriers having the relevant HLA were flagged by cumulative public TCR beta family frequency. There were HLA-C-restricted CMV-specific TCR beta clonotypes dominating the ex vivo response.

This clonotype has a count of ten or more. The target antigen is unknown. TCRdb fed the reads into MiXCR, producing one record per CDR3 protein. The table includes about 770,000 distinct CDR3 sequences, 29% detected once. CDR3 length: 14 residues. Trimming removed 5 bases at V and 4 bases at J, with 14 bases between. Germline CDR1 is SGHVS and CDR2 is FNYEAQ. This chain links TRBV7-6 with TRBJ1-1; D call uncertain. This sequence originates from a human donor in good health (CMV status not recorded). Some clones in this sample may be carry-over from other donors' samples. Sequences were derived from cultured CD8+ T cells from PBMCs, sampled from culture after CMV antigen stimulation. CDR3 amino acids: CASSASPGPTEAFF. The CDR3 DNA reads TGTGCCAGCAGCGCGTCCCCGGGTCCCACTGAAGCTTTCTTT.